Following are 20 T cell receptor beta chains from one sample sequenced in a study of blood T cell repertoires in COVID-19. Profiled with immunoSEQ multiplex PCR; TCRdb holds only in-frame clones, not every one. The repertoire holds 180,000 or so clones, with about 85% as singletons. The sequenced material came from peripheral blood. Receptors originate from a man aged 55 to 70 who had recovered from COVID-19.

CDR3 sequence reads: CASSFYRGEETQYF. The CDR3 DNA is TGTGCCAGCAGCTTTTACAGGGGGGAGGAGACCCAGTACTTC. The chain carries TRBV11-2 and TRBJ2-5; TRBD1 aligns across 8 bases. Germline V gene lookup returns CDR1 SGHAT and CDR2 FQNNGV. Losses at the gene ends were 3 bases for V and 5 bases for J; bases not matched to a gene: 5. This CDR3 has 14 amino acids.

This chain joins TRBV27 and TRBJ2-5; 10 bases are a match to TRBD1. Germline V gene sequence: CDR1 MNHEY, CDR2 SMNVEV (reference sequence). CDR3 size: 13 residues. V lost 4 bases and J lost 9; bases outside the gene matches: 5. CDR3 in DNA: TGTGCCAGCAGTTCGGGACAGGGGCTGGCCCAGTACTTC. This translates into CASSSGQGLAQYF.

V usage is TRBV21-1 and J usage is TRBJ2-1; the DNA was not compared with TRBD1, the D call given in the table. TRBV21-1 is tagged as a pseudogene. The CDR3 contains 16 residues. CDR3 region: CASSKTLDRGGNEQFF. CDR3 bases: TGTGCCAGCAGCAAAACGCTGGACAGGGGAGGCAATGAGCAGTTCTTC.

The J gene is TRBJ2-5, the V gene TRBV19, with 8 bases fitting TRBD1. This CDR3 is built from 14 residues. From germline, CDR1 is LNHDA and CDR2 SQIVND (reference sequence). V shed 5 bases and J 1 base; nucleotides not matched to a gene: 3. CDR3 amino acids: CASSRTGIQETQYF. DNA of the CDR3: TGTGCCAGTAGTCGGACAGGGATCCAAGAGACCCAGTACTTC.

The chain recombines TRBV29-1 with TRBJ2-2, with 10 nucleotides matching TRBD1. Germline CDR1 is SQVTM and CDR2 is ANQGSEA. The CDR3 covers 16 residues. V gave up 6 bases and J gave up 3 bases; unmatched junction bases: 10. The CDR3 DNA sequence: TGCAGCGTCAAAGTGGACAGGGGGAGGGACACCGGGGAGCTGTTTTTT. This translates into CSVKVDRGRDTGELFF.

V and J are TRBV6-2 or TRBV6-3 and TRBJ1-2; a possible D gene is TRBD1 (6 bases). The CDR3 extends over 13 amino acids. Trimming left V 4 bases short and J 4 bases short, with 10 bases between. Germline V gives CDR1 MNHEY, CDR2 SVGEGT. CDR3 amino acids: CASSFQGSYGYTF. In nucleotides, the CDR3 is TGTGCCAGCAGTTTCCAGGGGTCCTATGGCTACACCTTC.

The CDR3 DNA reads as TGTGCCAGCAGTTTCGGGACAGACTATGGCTACACCTTC. Its protein is CASSFGTDYGYTF. This rearrangement joins TRBV12-3 or TRBV12-4 to TRBJ1-2, with TRBD1 matching over 7 bases. This CDR3 has 13 amino acids. Trimming removed 3 bases from V and 3 bases from J; junction bases left unmatched: 1.

The chain carries TRBV29-1 and TRBJ2-7, with D tentatively TRBD2 (6 bases). Trimming left V 4 bases short and J 7 bases short, with 17 bases between. Germline values: CDR1 SQVTM, CDR2 ANQGSEA. This CDR3 has 13 residues. The CDR3 reads CSVGRTGVVEQYF. The CDR3 DNA sequence: TGCAGCGTTGGCCGGACGGGGGTGGTTGAGCAGTACTTC.

The chain is built from TRBV7-2 and TRBJ1-5; D unclear. The CDR3 is 15 amino acids. Germline values: CDR1 SGHTA, CDR2 FQGNSA. V lost 0 bases to trimming and J lost 3 bases, with 9 bases between them. CDR3 region: CASSLAMGPNQPQHF. The CDR3 DNA is TGTGCCAGCAGCTTAGCAATGGGCCCCAATCAGCCCCAGCATTTT.

J is TRBJ1-5 and V is TRBV27; 9 bases match TRBD1. V lost 4 bases, J lost 3 bases, and 7 bases stayed unmatched. Germline CDR1 MNHEY, CDR2 SMNVEV (reference sequence). The CDR3 consists of 16 residues. Here the CDR3 reads CASSSYGTGNNQPQHF. CDR3 nucleotides: TGTGCCAGCAGTTCATACGGGACAGGGAACAATCAGCCCCAGCATTTT.

The chain recombines TRBV2 with TRBJ1-5; D is perhaps TRBD1 (5 bases). V was clipped by 0 bases and J by 0 bases, with 12 bases between them. The CDR3 spans 17 residues. CDR1 is SNHLY and CDR2 is FYNNEI in the germline V gene. CDR3 nucleotide sequence: TGTGCCAGCAGTGAAGCTGGAGACAGCTATAGCAATCAGCCCCAGCATTTT. Its translation: CASSEAGDSYSNQPQHF.

The chain employs TRBV6-6 and TRBJ1-5; TRBD1 matches at 9 bases. The CDR3 runs to 16 residues. Trimming at V came to 0 bases and at J to 6 bases, leaving 6 bases not matched to a gene. Germline V gene sequence: CDR1 MNHNY, CDR2 SVGAGI (reference sequence). The CDR3 DNA sequence: TGTGCCAGCAGTTACTCCGCCGGACAGGGGAGTCAGCCCCAGCATTTT. It yields the protein CASSYSAGQGSQPQHF.

This clone was seen just once. The chain is built from TRBV19 and TRBJ1-6, with TRBD1 identical over 7 bases. The CDR3 loop spans 14 amino acids. The junction had 5 bases not matched to a gene; V was cut back by 5 bases and J by 7 bases. Germline CDR1 LNHDA, CDR2 SQIVND (reference sequence). CDR3 loop: CASSATGRNSPLHF. In nucleotides, the CDR3 is TGTGCCAGTAGTGCGACAGGGCGGAATTCACCCCTCCACTTT.

The chain recombines TRBV7-2 with TRBJ1-1; weak D call: TRBD1 (5 bases). V gave up 7 bases and J gave up 5 bases, with 26 bases separating them. Germline V gene sequence: CDR1 SGHTA, CDR2 FQGNSA. The CDR3 consists of 17 residues. CDR3 nucleotide sequence: TGTGCCAGCAACCCTGGAGGGGCGGGCATGACTGCGACTGAAGCTTTCTTT. This encodes CASNPGGAGMTATEAFF.

The V gene is TRBV9, the J gene TRBJ2-2, with a tentative D call TRBD1 (6 bases). V gave up 0 bases and J gave up 0 bases, with 6 bases separating them. The CDR3 spans 15 residues. Per the germline V gene, CDR1 is SGDLS and CDR2 is YYNGEE. CDR3 sequence reads: CASSVGDTNTGELFF. Here the CDR3 DNA reads TGTGCCAGCAGCGTAGGGGACACGAACACCGGGGAGCTGTTTTTT.

The V gene is TRBV6-5, the J gene TRBJ2-7; TRBD1 matches at 11 bases. The V segment lost 2 bases and the J segment 2 bases; nucleotides outside the gene matches: 2. Germline CDR1 and CDR2: MNHEY and SVGAGI. This CDR3 region has 15 residues. The CDR3 region is CASSYRGQGAYEQYF. The CDR3 nucleotides read TGTGCCAGCAGTTACAGGGGACAGGGGGCCTACGAGCAGTACTTC.

The rearrangement links TRBV7-9 to TRBJ2-3; D is possibly TRBD2 (5 bases). V shed 3 bases and J shed 4 bases, with 11 bases lying between them. The CDR3 is 14 residues long. From germline, CDR1 is SEHNR and CDR2 FQNEAQ (reference sequence). The CDR3 coding sequence is TGTGCCAGCAGCTTCGGAGGCTCGGCAGATACGCAGTATTTT. Residues: CASSFGGSADTQYF.

This chain connects TRBV4-2 to TRBJ2-5; D might be TRBD2 (6 bases). Germline lookup yields CDR1 LGHNA and CDR2 YNFKEQ. V was pared by 1 base and J by 4 bases, with 10 bases between. The CDR3 totals 14 residues. The CDR3 loop reads CASSQAAEGETQYF. Written as DNA, the CDR3 is TGTGCCAGCAGCCAAGCAGCGGAGGGAGAGACCCAGTACTTC.

The V call is TRBV5-4, the J call TRBJ2-7; TRBD2 matches at 11 bases. Losses at the gene ends were 4 bases for V and 2 bases for J; bases not matched to a gene: 5. The CDR3 loop spans 15 amino acids. Germline values: CDR1 SGHNT, CDR2 YYREEE (reference sequence). Here the CDR3 reads CASSPGTSGTYEQYF. CDR3 coding DNA: TGTGCCAGCAGCCCGGGGACTAGCGGTACCTACGAGCAGTACTTC.

The V gene is TRBV6-6, the J gene TRBJ1-3; D unclear. Trimming shortened V by 4 bases and J by 0 bases, and 13 bases separated the two germline ends. From germline, CDR1 is MNHNY and CDR2 SVGAGI (reference sequence). This CDR3 region has 16 residues. CDR3 loop: CASSFSQPLSGNTIYF. The CDR3 coding sequence is TGTGCCAGCAGTTTCTCACAGCCTCTCTCTGGAAACACCATATATTTT.